This TCR beta chain is drawn from a study of blood T cell repertoires in COVID-19. On the study more broadly: In each case, the material was cDNA or gDNA derived from T cells, B-cell-depleted T cells, or PBMCs.

This CDR3 comprises 12 residues. Germline V gives CDR1 SGHAT, CDR2 FQNNGV. The V gene lost 6 bases and the J gene lost 4 bases, with 9 bases spanning the gap. In the original workflow: Amplification of reference gene primers was used by the study to estimate nucleated cell counts. Some clones are missing from TCRdb's copy, which holds only in-frame ones; the method was immunoSEQ multiplex PCR. D and trimming come from the DNA, and the V and J calls and clone size come from that table. The sample lists approximately 150,000 clones, about 90% occurring once. This TCR was recovered from a human donor with acute COVID-19. The donor label of this sample is uncertain. The V call is TRBV11-2, the J call TRBJ2-5, with a tentative D call TRBD1 (6 bases). The sample taken for sequencing was PBMCs or T cells enriched from blood (not recorded which). The CDR3 reads CASRSRGETQYF. The CDR3 region has the DNA TGTGCCAGCAGGTCCAGGGGAGAGACCCAGTACTTC. The full variable domain, in which reference TRBV11-2 and TRBJ2-5 provide the parts outside the CDR3, is EAGVAQSPRYKIIEKRQSVAFWCNPISGHATLYWYQQILGQGPKLLIQFQNNGVVDDSQLPKDRFSAERLKGVDSTLKIQPAKLEDSAVYLCASRSRGETQYFGPGTRLLVL.